The rows below give T cell receptor beta chains drawn from one sample of a study of PD-1 blockade in classical Hodgkin lymphoma. Libraries were prepared by immunoSEQ multiplex PCR; TCRdb keeps only in-frame clonotypes and omits some of them. The sample has over 25,000 clones, 70% seen once; the top ten hold approximately 14%. Source: peripheral blood mononuclear cells (PBMCs), taken before the second cycle of nivolumab. The receptors here all came from a human donor with classical Hodgkin lymphoma. The CDR3 runs from the conserved cysteine through the conserved F or W. The order of the fields is clone size, D gene, V gene, J gene, CDR3 DNA, CDR3 protein. The D gene is left open where the match is weak. The size entry is marked missing in some rows and otherwise reads once, few, many or a size class.

>.|TRBD1|TRBV30|TRBJ1-2
TGTGCCTGGAGTAGGCAGCGGACAGGTTATGGCTACACCTTC
CAWSRQRTGYGYTF
>.|TRBD1|TRBV6-1|TRBJ2-3
TGTGCCAGCAGTGAAGGACAGGGGGCGGATACGCAGTATTTT
CASSEGQGADTQYF
>.|TRBD2|TRBV7-2|TRBJ2-5
TGTGCCAGCAGCCGGACTAGCGGGGGGCCTATAAAGACCCAGTACTTC
CASSRTSGGPIKTQYF
>few|.|TRBV7-6|TRBJ1-4
TGTGCCAGCAGCCGGCAGGTCGGGGAAAAACTGTTTTTT
CASSRQVGEKLFF
>.|.|TRBV4-1|TRBJ1-2
TGCGCCAGCAGCCAAGATGTCGGGGGCTACACCTTC
CASSQDVGGYTF
>few|TRBD1|TRBV2|TRBJ1-2
TGTGCCAGCAGTTGGGACAGCTCCGGTGGAGGCTACACCTTC
CASSWDSSGGGYTF
>.|.|TRBV5-4|TRBJ2-3
TGTGCCAGCAGCTGGAGCGGCACAGATACGCAGTATTTT
CASSWSGTDTQYF
>.|.|TRBV5-4|TRBJ1-5
TGTGCCAGCAGCTTAAGACCAGGGCAACAGCCCCAGCATTTT
CASSLRPGQQPQHF
>.|.|TRBV29-1|TRBJ2-7
TGCAGCGCCCGACAGGATCTCTCCTACGAGCAGTACTTC
CSARQDLSYEQYF
>.|.|TRBV5-6|TRBJ2-5
TGTGCCAGCAGCTTTACAACAGGGAGAGAGACCCAGTACTTC
CASSFTTGRETQYF
>.|TRBD2|TRBV20-1|TRBJ2-1
TGCAGTGCTCTTAGCGGGACCCGCAGGTTCTTC
CSALSGTRRFF
>.|TRBD2|TRBV28|TRBJ2-7
TGTGCCAGCAGGTTAGGACTAGCGCGCTACGAGCAGTACTTC
CASRLGLARYEQYF
>.|.|TRBV9|TRBJ1-2
TGTGCCAGCAGCCAAGAGGAGGTGTCTACATATGGCTACACCTTC
CASSQEEVSTYGYTF
>.|TRBD1|TRBV7-8|TRBJ1-2
TGTGCCAGCAGCTTAGTCCAGGGGGCGCGGGGAGGCTACACCTTC
CASSLVQGARGGYTF
>.|TRBD1|TRBV7-2|TRBJ2-5
TGTGCCAGCAGCCTAGGACAGGGAAAAGAGACCCAGTACTTC
CASSLGQGKETQYF
>.|.|TRBV19|TRBJ1-5
TGTGCCGTAGCGGACGGGCCGGGCAATCAGCCCCAGCATTTT
CAVADGPGNQPQHF
>.|.|TRBV7-2|TRBJ1-6
TGTGCCAGCGGCCAGCGTACCTCAAATTCACCCCTCCACTTT
CASGQRTSNSPLHF
>.|.|TRBV7-9|TRBJ1-5
TGTGCCAGCAGCTTAGAAGGAAGGAATCAGCCCCAGCATTTT
CASSLEGRNQPQHF
>.|.|TRBV7-2|TRBJ1-2
TGTGCCAGCAGCTTAGCCGACAGGCCGAACTATGGCTACACCTTC
CASSLADRPNYGYTF
>.|.|TRBV7-2|TRBJ2-5
TGTGCCAGCGGCTCGGCGGGACCCCAAGAGACCCAGTACTTC
CASGSAGPQETQYF
>few|TRBD1|TRBV6-6|TRBJ1-5
TGTGCCAGCAGGCCGGGACAGGGGGGAAATCAGCCCCAGCATTTT
CASRPGQGGNQPQHF
>few|.|TRBV28|TRBJ2-3
TGTGCCAGCAGTTCCCCAGGACTGGGCATTGATACGCAGTATTTT
CASSSPGLGIDTQYF
>few|.|TRBV4-1|TRBJ1-1
TGCGCCAGCAGCCAAGGACATCTTAACACTGAAGCTTTCTTT
CASSQGHLNTEAFF
>.|.|TRBV10-3|TRBJ2-3
TGTGCCATCGGAGAGCCTCCGTCAGATACGCAGTATTTT
CAIGEPPSDTQYF
>.|.|TRBV2|TRBJ2-2
TGTGCCAGCAAAGCTCGAGGGACCGGGGAGCTGTTTTTT
CASKARGTGELFF
>.|.|TRBV6-1|TRBJ2-7
TGTGCCAGCAGTGAGCGGACGGGTCCCTACGAGCAGTACTTC
CASSERTGPYEQYF
>medium-sized|.|TRBV7-2|TRBJ2-3
TGTGCCAGCAGCTTAAGTGCGGATACGCAGTATTTT
CASSLSADTQYF
>.|.|TRBV20-1|TRBJ2-5
TGCAGTGCTAGGACTCAAGAGACCCAGTACTTC
CSARTQETQYF
>once|.|TRBV5-1|TRBJ1-4
TGCGCCAGCAGCTTGGGGGGAAATGAAAAACTGTTTTTT
CASSLGGNEKLFF
>.|.|TRBV5-1|TRBJ2-2
TGCGCCAGCAGCCCGACAGGAGGGATCGGGGAGCTGTTTTTT
CASSPTGGIGELFF
>.|.|TRBV7-2|TRBJ2-2
TGTGCCAGCAGCCTGGACAGTCCCATTGCCACCGGGGAGCTGTTTTTT
CASSLDSPIATGELFF
>.|TRBD1|TRBV27|TRBJ2-7
TGTGCCAGCAGTACCCTGACAGGGATAAGGGAGCAGTACTTC
CASSTLTGIREQYF
>.|.|TRBV18|TRBJ1-2
TGTGCCAGCTCACCAAGTGCGAGACAGGAGGCCTATGGCTACACCTTC
CASSPSARQEAYGYTF
>.|TRBD1|TRBV27|TRBJ2-2
TGTGCCAGCAGTTTCTACAGGGGTTATCTCGGGGAGCTGTTTTTT
CASSFYRGYLGELFF
>.|.|TRBV6-4|TRBJ1-1
TGTGCCAGCAGTGACCGGGACAACACTGAAGCTTTCTTT
CASSDRDNTEAFF
>.|.|TRBV28|TRBJ1-1
TGTGCCAGCAGTTTCCGAGGGACTGAAGCTTTCTTT
CASSFRGTEAFF
>.|.|TRBV9|TRBJ1-1
TGTGCCAGCAGCGTAGCGGGAGAGATGAACACTGAAGCTTTCTTT
CASSVAGEMNTEAFF
>.|TRBD2|TRBV11-3|TRBJ2-5
TGTGCCAGCAGCCTGACGGGGGGGATCCAAGAGACCCAGTACTTC
CASSLTGGIQETQYF
>.|TRBD2|TRBV28|TRBJ2-1
TGTGCCAGCAGTACACCACGACTAGCGGGGAAGGGAAATGAGCAGTTCTTC
CASSTPRLAGKGNEQFF
>few|.|TRBV2|TRBJ1-4
TGTGCCCGCGGGACTCGGGTGAGGGGTTTTAATGAAAAACTGTTTTTT
CARGTRVRGFNEKLFF
>.|TRBD2|TRBV28|TRBJ2-2
TGTGCCAGCAGAAATAGCGGGGTAGGCACCGGGGAGCTGTTTTTT
CASRNSGVGTGELFF
>few|.|TRBV6-1|TRBJ1-5
TGTGCCAGCAGTGAGTATAAGGCGGGGAATCAGCCCCAGCATTTT
CASSEYKAGNQPQHF
>.|.|TRBV7-2|TRBJ1-2
TGTGCCAGCAGCCAAGACGGGGGGACTTATGGCTACACCTTC
CASSQDGGTYGYTF
>few|.|TRBV5-1|TRBJ2-3
TGCGCCAGCAGCTTGTATGGGACCCACACAGATACGCAGTATTTT
CASSLYGTHTDTQYF
>.|.|TRBV4-2|TRBJ1-6
TGTGCCAGCAGCTTGGCAGGTTTAGGTTCACCCCTCCACTTT
CASSLAGLGSPLHF
>once|TRBD2|TRBV4-2|TRBJ2-1
TGTGCCAGCAGCCAAGAAGAGCGGGGGGGTTACAATGAGCAGTTCTTC
CASSQEERGGYNEQFF
>.|TRBD1|TRBV6-1|TRBJ1-1
TGTGCCAGCAGTAAAAAGGGACAGGGTGGCACTGAAGCTTTCTTT
CASSKKGQGGTEAFF
>.|.|TRBV29-1|TRBJ2-1
TGCAGCGTTGGGGGGGGCGGTCACAATGAGCAGTTCTTC
CSVGGGGHNEQFF
>.|TRBD1|TRBV29-1|TRBJ1-4
TGCAGCGTCACCGACAGGGCGGGAGGTCGCGAAAAACTGTTTTTT
CSVTDRAGGREKLFF
>.|.|TRBV6-5|TRBJ2-1
TGTGCCAGCAGTTACTCCGGACAGTCCTACAATGAGCAGTTCTTC
CASSYSGQSYNEQFF
>.|.|TRBV6-6|TRBJ1-2
TGTGCCAGCAGCGTCCCAGGGGGCTACACCTTC
CASSVPGGYTF
>.|TRBD1|TRBV25-1|TRBJ1-2
TGTGCCAGCAGTGCCGACAGGGCCCTATCCGGCTACACCTTC
CASSADRALSGYTF
>.|.|TRBV6-5|TRBJ1-2
TGTGCCAGCAGTTACTCGGCCGAAATAGGCTATGGCTACACCTTC
CASSYSAEIGYGYTF
>.|.|TRBV5-1|TRBJ1-2
TGCGCCAGCAGCTTGTCGCTCACCTATGGCTACACCTTC
CASSLSLTYGYTF
>.|.|TRBV7-8|TRBJ2-5
TGTGCCAGCAGCTTAGGTGTGGTCCAAGAGACCCAGTACTTC
CASSLGVVQETQYF
>few|.|TRBV30|TRBJ1-5
TGTGCCTGGAGTACCGGACAGCCGGGTCAGCCCCAGCATTTT
CAWSTGQPGQPQHF
>.|.|TRBV27|TRBJ1-5
TGTGCCAGCAGTTTAATCGGGGAGCCCCAGCATTTT
CASSLIGEPQHF